This T cell receptor beta chain comes out of a study of CD8+ T cells in alopecia areata. Unmatched junction bases numbered 7, after V lost 4 bases and J lost 5 bases. CDR3 length: 13 residues. Per germline, CDR1 SQVTM and CDR2 ANQGSEA. Extraction and reverse transcription of RNA yielded cDNA as the sequencing template. The table came from immunoSEQ multiplex PCR; TCRdb's copy has only in-frame clones and leaves some out. The table shows around 180,000 clones, with roughly 60% occurring only once. Treatment indicated: oral pan-JAK inhibitor, 5-10 mg twice daily. From alopecia areata patients, lesional scalp punch biopsies and peripheral blood were collected.

This clonotype was obtained from a human donor with alopecia areata. Sequences were derived from CD4+ T cells sorted from blood, sampled at week 24, from a patient treated with tofacitinib. The chain couples TRBV29-1 to TRBJ2-5; 7 nucleotides match TRBD1. In DNA, the CDR3 is TGCAGCGTTGGGGACAGCTCTCGTGAGACCCAGTACTTC. It yields the protein CSVGDSSRETQYF.